This T cell receptor (beta chain) was recorded in a study of T cell changes during pregnancy in multiple sclerosis. The germline V gene has CDR1 LGHNA and CDR2 YNFKEQ. The germline V and J ends were trimmed by 1 base and 6 bases, with 15 bases remaining between them. The CDR3 spans 16 residues. Only in-frame clones appear in the TCRdb table, and some are missing; sequencing was by immunoSEQ multiplex PCR. The sample has tens of thousands of clones; about 91% are singletons. Sequencing was performed on CD4+ T cells from peripheral blood mononuclear cells, taken in the third trimester of pregnancy. The source of this sequence is a female donor in good health, enrolled as a control in a pregnancy study. The chain carries TRBV4-2 and TRBJ2-2, with D possibly matching TRBD2 (7 bases). As DNA, the CDR3 is TGTGCCAGCAGCCAAGGTGGGGGGGCCAATGCCGGGGAGCTGTTTTTT. Translation gives CASSQGGGANAGELFF.